This entry describes one T cell receptor beta chain. This sample stems from a study of control samples from healthy donors and cancer patients. The method was immunoSEQ multiplex PCR; TCRdb's version includes in-frame clones alone and lacks a portion of them. The repertoire consists of 400,000 to 500,000 clones, with over 75% occurring once and the leading ten covering 5.5% to 8%. The sample taken for sequencing was PBMCs. The receptor was derived from a man between 35 and 55 years old with head and neck cancer.

In nucleotides, the CDR3 is TGTGCCAGCAGCCCTCAAGCGGGAGGGATGGGGGAGCAGTACTTC. The encoded protein is CASSPQAGGMGEQYF. The chain uses TRBV27 and TRBJ2-7; 10 bases map to TRBD2. V shed 6 bases and J 7 bases; nucleotides not matched to a gene: 12. Germline V CDR1 and CDR2: MNHEY, SMNVEV (reference sequence). This CDR3 is built from 15 residues.